This TCR beta chain was recorded in a study of identical twins. V dropped 4 bases and J dropped 4 bases, with 17 bases sitting between them. CDR3 length: 15 residues. Germline loops: CDR1 SGHTA, CDR2 FQGNSA. Each cDNA held unique molecular identifiers, and template switching gave it a universal primer site. Each CDR3 protein gets one entry after TCRdb re-called the 5' RACE reads with MiXCR. The table lists fewer than 900,000 distinct CDR3 sequences, roughly 20% of them singletons. In its sample, this clonotype was seen many times. Its target is not known. Regarding the study as a whole: Shared out-of-frame alpha sequences (those common to twins) showed excess low generation probability.

These data were also filed under a second study, of T cells expressing NK-cell markers. This second study notes: The study found dominant NKG2C+ clonotypes at roughly 1.0-8% of CD8+ T cells in roughly six donors.

The sample comprised PBMCs. The receptor's source is a woman aged 18-29 years in good health. The J gene is TRBJ2-7, the V gene TRBV7-2, with a tentative D call TRBD2 (6 bases). The CDR3 DNA sequence: TGTGCCAGCAGCTCTGTCGGGAGAGCGTTATACGAGCAGTACTTC. Its protein product is CASSSVGRALYEQYF.